These T cell receptor beta chains were read from a single sample in a study of blood T cells in healthy people across ages. Each CDR3 protein is one row after TCRdb ran MiXCR on the 5' RACE reads. The data contain about 930,000 distinct CDR3 sequences, 25% to 30% of them singletons. These data are also associated with another study on T cells of mothers and their children.

Sample: blood. The receptor set was obtained from a woman in her thirties or forties in good health. Each CDR3 is given with its conserved first and last residue. A D gene is named only where the DNA matches it firmly. The listing skips clone size in some rows; elsewhere it reads once, few, many or a size class.

D gene,V gene,clone size,J gene,CDR3 DNA,CDR3 protein
TRBD1,TRBV7-2,many,TRBJ2-7,TGTGCCAGCAGCTTAGTGTTCGGGACAGGTGCCTACGAGCAGTACTTC,CASSLVFGTGAYEQYF
TRBD1,TRBV7-9,many,TRBJ2-7,TGTGCCAGCAGCTACGGGACAGGGACCTACACCTACGAGCAGTACTTC,CASSYGTGTYTYEQYF
.,TRBV7-3,many,TRBJ2-6,TGTGCCAGCAGCTCCAAGGGTGCTGGGGCCAACGTCCTGACTTTC,CASSSKGAGANVLTF
TRBD1,TRBV7-9,few,TRBJ2-7,TGTGCCAGCAGCCGTGACAGGGGGCGTCATTACGAGCAGTACTTC,CASSRDRGRHYEQYF
.,TRBV6-5,few,TRBJ2-7,TGTGCCAGCAGTGAAAATGGGCTAGCGACTAACGAGCAGTACTTC,CASSENGLATNEQYF
TRBD1,TRBV7-8,many,TRBJ1-2,TGTGCCAGCAGCTTTACAGGGGGCGACTACACCTTC,CASSFTGGDYTF
.,TRBV20-1,few,TRBJ2-7,TGCAGTGCTCGGGACAACTACGAGCAGTACTTC,CSARDNYEQYF
TRBD2,TRBV12-3/TRBV12-4,few,TRBJ2-7,TGTGCCAGCAGTTGGGGACTAGCGTACGAGCAGTACTTC,CASSWGLAYEQYF
.,TRBV27,.,TRBJ2-1,TGTGCCACCCTATCCCTACAGGGAAAGGATTTATATGAGCAGTTCTTC,CATLSLQGKDLYEQFF
.,TRBV20-1,.,TRBJ1-2,TGCAGTGTTAGAGAACGATACTATGGCTACACCTTC,CSVRERYYGYTF
.,TRBV29-1,.,TRBJ1-1,TGCAGCGTGGAGAGGACAGTTGAAGCTTTCTTT,CSVERTVEAFF
.,TRBV7-2,.,TRBJ2-7,TGTGCCAGCCGTCGACAGGACAACGGGCAGTACTTC,CASRRQDNGQYF
.,TRBV4-1,many,TRBJ2-7,TGCGCCAGCAGCCAAGAAAACAGACTCTCCTACGAGCAGTACTTC,CASSQENRLSYEQYF
.,TRBV5-1,many,TRBJ2-7,TGCGCCAGCAGCTTGAAAAGCGGCTACGAGCAGTACTTC,CASSLKSGYEQYF
.,TRBV29-1,many,TRBJ2-1,TGCAGCGTGGGGGGCCGATCCTCCTACAATGAGCAGTTCTTC,CSVGGRSSYNEQFF
TRBD2,TRBV20-1,few,TRBJ2-1,TGCAGTGCCCGATCTAGCGGGGGGCGGAATGAGCAGTTCTTC,CSARSSGGRNEQFF
.,TRBV28,few,TRBJ1-3,TGTGCCAGCAGTTGGATGAACTCTGGAAACACCATATATTTT,CASSWMNSGNTIYF
.,TRBV5-1,.,TRBJ1-2,TGCGCCAGCAGCTTAAGGACGGCTTCAGGCGGCTACACCTTC,CASSLRTASGGYTF
.,TRBV30,.,TRBJ2-5,TGTGCCTGGTACACTTTAGGGGCCCATGGGCAGTACTTC,CAWYTLGAHGQYF
.,TRBV12-3/TRBV12-4,few,TRBJ2-7,TGTGCCAGCAGTGTAGGGGCCGGGGACGAACCCTACGAGCAGTACTTC,CASSVGAGDEPYEQYF
TRBD2,TRBV3-1,.,TRBJ2-3,TGTGCCAGCAGCCCCCTAGCGGGGGGGCCGAGAGATACGCAGTATTTT,CASSPLAGGPRDTQYF
.,TRBV18,.,TRBJ1-1,TGTGCCAGCTCACCACGACAAACCACTGAAGCTTTCTTT,CASSPRQTTEAFF
.,TRBV28,many,TRBJ2-7,TGTGCCAGCAGAGTAGGAGGCGAGCAGTACTTC,CASRVGGEQYF
.,TRBV18,.,TRBJ1-1,TGTGCCAGCTCACCTCGGACAGTAATGAACACTGAAGCTTTCTTT,CASSPRTVMNTEAFF
.,TRBV28,many,TRBJ1-2,TGTGCCAGCAGCCTAATCAACAGGAATGGCTACACCTTC,CASSLINRNGYTF
.,TRBV7-7,.,TRBJ2-3,TGTACTAGCAGCTTAGATGGCACTTTGGATACGCAGTATTTT,CTSSLDGTLDTQYF
.,TRBV28,.,TRBJ2-1,TGTGCCGTCCGGGACCTCGGGTATGAGCAGTTCTTC,CAVRDLGYEQFF
.,TRBV14,few,TRBJ1-1,TGTGCCAGCAGCCAAGAATTAAGGACAAGTGAAGCTTTCTTT,CASSQELRTSEAFF
TRBD1,TRBV28,few,TRBJ2-7,TGTGCCAGCAGTTCGGTGCCTTTACCTTTCTCCTCGTATGGCGACAGGGAAATATGCTACGAGCAGTACTTC,CASSSVPLPFSSYGDREICYEQYF
TRBD2,TRBV5-1,.,TRBJ2-5,TGCGCCAGCAGCTCCTCGGTAGCTAGCGGGGGGGAAGAGACCCAGTACTTC,CASSSSVASGGEETQYF
TRBD2,TRBV20-1,.,TRBJ2-3,TGCAGTGCCCTCCAGACGAGCGGGATCCTCACAGATACGCAGTATTTT,CSALQTSGILTDTQYF
.,TRBV18,few,TRBJ2-4,TGTGCCAGCTCAGGGGGACGGGAGCCCAAAAACATTCAGTACTTC,CASSGGREPKNIQYF
TRBD1,TRBV6-1,few,TRBJ1-2,TGTGCCAGCAGTGAGGACAGGGGGTCCGTCTATGGCTACACCTTC,CASSEDRGSVYGYTF
.,TRBV10-3,.,TRBJ1-5,TGTGCCATCAGTGTAGCGGGGGGCAAAGAGACCCAGCATTTT,CAISVAGGKETQHF
.,TRBV7-8,many,TRBJ2-6,TGTGCCAGCAGCTTGCAGGTGGGGACCTCTGGGGCCAACGTCCTGACTTTC,CASSLQVGTSGANVLTF
.,TRBV12-3/TRBV12-4,few,TRBJ2-3,TGTGCCAGCAGTTTGACGACGGGGGCTAGCACAGATACGCAGTATTTT,CASSLTTGASTDTQYF
.,TRBV5-1,.,TRBJ2-5,TGCGCCAGCAGCCCGGGTGGGCGGAAAGAGACCCAGTACTTC,CASSPGGRKETQYF
.,TRBV18,many,TRBJ2-7,TGTGCCAGCTCACCACAGTTAAGCTCCTACGAGCAGTACTTC,CASSPQLSSYEQYF
.,TRBV4-3,few,TRBJ1-1,TGCGCCAGCAGCCAAGATGTCAGGACTGAAGCTTTCTTT,CASSQDVRTEAFF
TRBD2,TRBV5-1,few,TRBJ2-3,TGCGCCAGCAGCTTGGGGACTAGCGTAATCACAGATACGCAGTATTTT,CASSLGTSVITDTQYF
.,TRBV5-1,few,TRBJ2-1,TGCGCCAGCAGCCACGGGACGGGCAGTAGTTGGGAGCAGTTCTTC,CASSHGTGSSWEQFF
.,TRBV28,.,TRBJ1-2,TGTGCCAGCAGTTGGTCCGTTAACTATGGCTACACCTTC,CASSWSVNYGYTF
TRBD2,TRBV5-1,.,TRBJ2-7,TGCGCCAGCAGCCCTAGCGGGAGGGCCGGCTACGAGCAGTACTTC,CASSPSGRAGYEQYF
TRBD1,TRBV20-1,.,TRBJ1-1,TGCAGTGCAACAGGGACAGGGGGCCTGAAAGCTTTCTTT,CSATGTGGLKAFF
TRBD1,TRBV7-3,few,TRBJ1-6,TGTGCCAGCAGCCCGGACAGGGGGCATAATTCACCCCTCCACTTT,CASSPDRGHNSPLHF
TRBD1,TRBV3-1,.,TRBJ1-4,TGTGCCAGCAGCTCTAGGACAGGGGGTGAAAAACTGTTTTTT,CASSSRTGGEKLFF